The rows below give T cell receptor beta chains drawn from one sample of a study of T-cell memory formation after mild COVID-19. Each CDR3 protein gets one entry after TCRdb re-called the 5' RACE reads with MiXCR. The table has more than 110,000 distinct CDR3 sequences, approximately 25% seen once; the top ten hold around 24%. The sample comprised PBMCs or a T cell subset sorted from them (not recorded which). The source is an adult woman who had mild COVID-19 (a few samples of this study predate the infection). Cell type and time point are not known. Both conserved end residues are part of each CDR3. The D gene is left open where the match is weak. Some rows mark clone size as missing; the rest say once, few, many or name a class of expanded clone.

d_gene	v_gene	j_gene	abundance	CDR3aa	CDR3nt
.	TRBV5-1	TRBJ1-1	few	CASRQGTLNTEAFF	TGCGCCAGCAGACAAGGGACACTGAACACTGAAGCTTTCTTT
.	TRBV7-6	TRBJ1-2	.	CASSPSAGANYGYTF	TGTGCCAGCAGCCCTTCGGCAGGGGCTAACTATGGCTACACCTTC
.	TRBV6-1	TRBJ2-1	few	CASSLLRRRQDEQFF	TGTGCCAGCAGTCTACTCCGACGGCGGCAAGATGAGCAGTTCTTC
.	TRBV20-1	TRBJ2-7	.	CSARVRLATYEQYF	TGCAGTGCTAGAGTAAGGCTCGCTACCTACGAGCAGTACTTC
.	TRBV11-2	TRBJ2-3	.	CASSLVITASTDTQYF	TGTGCCAGCAGCTTAGTCATAACAGCTAGCACAGATACGCAGTATTTT
.	TRBV7-8	TRBJ2-7	few	CASSLVATALYEQYF	TGTGCCAGCAGCTTAGTGGCCACGGCATTATACGAGCAGTACTTC
.	TRBV5-6	TRBJ1-2	.	CASSYPLQDHYGYTF	TGTGCCAGCAGCTACCCCTTACAGGATCACTATGGCTACACCTTC
TRBD2	TRBV9	TRBJ2-1	few	CASSGSQGTSGWVKDNEQFF	TGTGCCAGCAGCGGATCCCAGGGGACTAGCGGGTGGGTGAAGGACAATGAGCAGTTCTTC
.	TRBV29-1	TRBJ2-1	.	CSVEHEQFF	TGCAGCGTTGAACATGAGCAGTTCTTC
TRBD1	TRBV7-9	TRBJ1-1	few	CASSLAKPGQGTSEAFF	TGTGCCAGCAGCTTAGCCAAGCCGGGACAGGGGACCTCTGAAGCTTTCTTT
TRBD2	TRBV5-1	TRBJ2-2	.	CASSFAPSGLGAGELFF	TGCGCCAGCAGCTTTGCCCCTAGCGGCCTTGGGGCCGGGGAGCTGTTTTTT
.	TRBV7-6	TRBJ2-3	many	CASSSPLLGTDTQYF	TGTGCCAGCAGCTCCCCCTTACTTGGCACAGATACGCAGTATTTT
.	TRBV11-2	TRBJ2-1	.	CASSLQDEQFF	TGTGCCAGCAGCTTACAGGATGAGCAGTTCTTC
TRBD1	TRBV20-1	TRBJ2-3	few	CSAYSPRTGYTDTQYF	TGCAGTGCCTATAGCCCCCGGACAGGGTACACAGATACGCAGTATTTT
TRBD1	TRBV7-9	TRBJ2-2	.	CASSPPGTGHTGELFF	TGTGCCAGCAGCCCTCCGGGGACAGGGCACACCGGGGAGCTGTTTTTT
.	TRBV7-6	TRBJ2-3	.	CASRPSPGRTDTQYF	TGTGCCAGCAGACCCTCTCCGGGGCGCACAGATACGCAGTATTTT
.	TRBV30	TRBJ1-5	.	CAWSIADDQPQHF	TGTGCCTGGAGTATAGCAGACGATCAGCCCCAGCATTTT
.	TRBV7-9	TRBJ2-1	few	CASSRGYNEQFF	TGTGCCAGCAGTCGCGGGTACAATGAGCAGTTCTTC
.	TRBV20-1	TRBJ2-2	few	CSVPTGTNTGELFF	TGCAGTGTTCCGACAGGAACGAACACCGGGGAGCTGTTTTTT
TRBD2	TRBV7-3	TRBJ2-7	.	CASSLIGGSSYEQYF	TGTGCCAGCAGCTTAATAGGCGGGAGCTCCTACGAGCAGTACTTC
TRBD1	TRBV12-3/TRBV12-4	TRBJ1-5	.	CASSSGQISNQPQHF	TGTGCCAGCAGCTCGGGACAGATCAGCAATCAGCCCCAGCATTTT
TRBD2	TRBV20-1	TRBJ2-1	.	CSAREERGAYNEQFF	TGCAGTGCTAGAGAGGAGCGGGGCGCTTACAATGAGCAGTTCTTC
.	TRBV24-1	TRBJ2-5	.	CATSGSRVGETQYF	TGTGCCACCAGTGGCTCCAGGGTTGGAGAGACCCAGTACTTC